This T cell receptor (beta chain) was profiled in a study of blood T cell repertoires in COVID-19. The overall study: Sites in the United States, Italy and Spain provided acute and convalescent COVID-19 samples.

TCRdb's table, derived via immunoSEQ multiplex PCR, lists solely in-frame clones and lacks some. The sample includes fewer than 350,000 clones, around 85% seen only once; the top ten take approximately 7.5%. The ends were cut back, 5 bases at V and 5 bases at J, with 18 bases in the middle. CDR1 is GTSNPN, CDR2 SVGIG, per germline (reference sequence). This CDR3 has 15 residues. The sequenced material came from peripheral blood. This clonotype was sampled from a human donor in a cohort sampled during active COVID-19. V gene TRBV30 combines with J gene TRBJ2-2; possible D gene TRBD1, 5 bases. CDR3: CAWSIGRVKTGELFF. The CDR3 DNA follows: TGTGCCTGGTCGATCGGCAGGGTGAAAACCGGGGAGCTGTTTTTT.